The next 18 T cell receptor beta chains were all read from a single sample in a study of technical replicates of blood from several donors. Clones were sequenced by immunoSEQ multiplex PCR, and TCRdb holds only the in-frame ones, with some missing. In the table there are almost 70,000 clones, roughly 93% of which are singletons. Sequencing was carried out using T cells isolated from PBMCs. Source of these receptors: a human donor in good health.

The rearrangement uses TRBV28 and TRBJ1-5; D not certain. From germline, CDR1 is MDHEN and CDR2 SYDVKM. V was pared by 3 bases and J by 0 bases, with 12 bases between. The CDR3 runs to 16 residues. CDR3 nucleotide sequence: TGTGCCAGCAGTTTCTACAGTTTTTATAGCAATCAGCCCCAGCATTTT. It encodes CASSFYSFYSNQPQHF.

This chain connects TRBV6-5 to TRBJ2-7; possible D gene TRBD1, 5 bases. This CDR3 spans 13 amino acids. CDR1 and CDR2 from the germline V gene are MNHEY and SVGAGI. Trimming removed 0 bases from V and 9 bases from J, with 12 bases in between. Written as DNA, the CDR3 is TGTGCCAGCAGTTACTCTCAGGGTTTCGCGCAGTACTTC. Encoded protein: CASSYSQGFAQYF.

The chain employs TRBV5-1 and TRBJ2-7; 7 nucleotides line up with TRBD1. Losses at the gene ends were 4 bases for V and 5 bases for J; bases not matched to a gene: 9. CDR1 is SGHRS and CDR2 is YFSETQ in the germline V gene. The CDR3 contains 14 residues. CDR3 sequence: CASSPDREIDEQYF. The CDR3 DNA follows: TGCGCCAGCAGCCCAGACAGGGAAATCGACGAGCAGTACTTC.

V usage is TRBV4-3 and J usage is TRBJ2-5; 7 bases map to TRBD1. The V gene's germline CDR1 is LGHNA and CDR2 YSLEER. Unmatched junction bases numbered 2, after V lost 0 bases and J lost 4 bases. The CDR3 has 14 amino acids. The CDR3 sequence: CASSQDTGAETQYF. In nucleotides, the CDR3 is TGCGCCAGCAGCCAAGATACAGGGGCAGAGACCCAGTACTTC.

The V and J genes are TRBV28 and TRBJ1-2; D not resolved. With 1 base removed from V and 0 bases from J, the gap between germline ends came to 12 bases. CDR3 size: 16 residues. From germline, CDR1 is MDHEN and CDR2 SYDVKM. CDR3 residues: CASSLSVRESNYGYTF. The CDR3 region has the DNA TGTGCCAGCAGTTTATCAGTGCGGGAATCTAACTATGGCTACACCTTC.

The gene calls are TRBV6-1 and TRBJ2-2; D gene unclear. Per germline, CDR1 MNHNS and CDR2 SASEGT. Between the trimmed V and J ends, which lost 5 bases and 3 bases, there was a span of 10 bases. The CDR3 is made up of 14 amino acids. For the CDR3, the DNA is TGTGCCAGCAGTTTCGCAGGTGACACCGGGGAGCTGTTTTTT. It specifies CASSFAGDTGELFF.

This chain joins TRBV25-1 and TRBJ2-4, with TRBD2 matching over 9 bases. J was trimmed by 7 bases and V by 4 bases; bases with no gene match: 11. Germline CDR1 is MGHDK and CDR2 is SYGVNS. The CDR3 loop spans 16 amino acids. CDR3 DNA sequence: TGTGCCAGCAGTGGGGGGTTGCGGGAGGGGGGCAACATTCAGTACTTC. It specifies CASSGGLREGGNIQYF.

The J gene is TRBJ2-7, the V gene TRBV5-5; 12 nucleotides align to TRBD2. The CDR3 is 16 residues long. CDR1 is SGHKS and CDR2 is YYEKEE in the germline V gene (reference sequence). V trimming: 0 bases; J trimming: 2 bases; junction bases outside the gene matches: 3. The CDR3 spells CASSLGLAGGPYEQYF. The CDR3, as DNA: TGTGCCAGCAGCTTGGGGCTAGCGGGAGGGCCCTACGAGCAGTACTTC.

V usage is TRBV5-1 and J usage is TRBJ2-2, with 12 bases matching TRBD2. The V segment lost 4 bases and the J segment 5 bases; nucleotides outside the gene matches: 6. The CDR3 is 16 residues long. Germline-derived CDR1 and CDR2 are SGHRS and YFSETQ. CDR3 protein: CASSPTSGSLTGELFF. CDR3 coding DNA: TGCGCCAGCAGCCCGACTAGCGGGAGTTTAACCGGGGAGCTGTTTTTT.

The chain employs TRBV7-2 and TRBJ1-2; D unclear. The ends were cut back, 1 base at V and 3 bases at J, with 12 bases in the middle. The germline V gene encodes CDR1 SGHTA and CDR2 FQGNSA. CDR3 length equals 15 residues. This chain's CDR3 is CASSLDLRNYYGYTF. The CDR3 DNA sequence: TGTGCCAGCAGCTTAGATCTCCGCAACTACTATGGCTACACCTTC.

The chain recombines TRBV27 with TRBJ2-1; 9 positions agree with TRBD2. Trimming removed 4 bases from V and 1 base from J; junction bases left unmatched: 8. The CDR3 is 17 residues long. The germline V gene has CDR1 MNHEY and CDR2 SMNVEV (reference sequence). CDR3: CASSSVAGVISYNEQFF. The CDR3 DNA is TGTGCCAGCAGTTCGGTAGCGGGAGTCATTTCCTACAATGAGCAGTTCTTC.

The chain is built from TRBV7-2 and TRBJ1-1; unclear D gene. V lost 5 bases, J lost 10 bases, and 8 bases lay in between. This CDR3 is built from 10 residues. Looked up from germline, CDR1 is SGHTA and CDR2 is FQGNSA. Here the CDR3 reads CASSPLRAFF. CDR3 sequence (DNA): TGTGCCAGCAGCCCCCTCCGAGCTTTCTTT.

V usage is TRBV2 and J usage is TRBJ2-1, with 7 nucleotides matching TRBD2. Germline V lookup: CDR1 SNHLY, CDR2 FYNNEI. This CDR3 is built from 13 residues. V dropped 11 bases and J dropped 10; count of bases not matched to a gene: 14. The CDR3 DNA is TGTGCCTGCATGGTAGCGGGTGCTAGGGAGCAGTTCTTC. Encoded protein: CACMVAGAREQFF. The entire variable domain, with the rest obtained from reference TRBV2 and TRBJ2-1, is as follows: EPEVTQTPSHQVTQMGQEVILRCVPISNHLYFYWYRQILGQKVEFLVSFYNNEISEKSEIFDDQFSVERPDGSNFTLKIRSTKLEDSAMYFCACMVAGAREQFFGPGTRLTVL.

This sequence joins TRBV27 and TRBJ2-7; 11 bases align to TRBD1. V was pared by 3 bases and J by 5 bases, with 9 bases of the junction left unmatched. The CDR3 length is 16 residues. The V gene's germline CDR1 is MNHEY and CDR2 SMNVEV (reference sequence). As DNA, the CDR3 is TGTGCCAGCAGTTTTGTATCGGACAGGGGGCGGAACGAGCAGTACTTC. Translated: CASSFVSDRGRNEQYF.

V and J are TRBV19 and TRBJ1-2; D not resolved. Trimming took off 5 bases at V and 7 bases at J, with 11 bases between the two ends. This CDR3 is 12 amino acids long. Germline V gene sequence: CDR1 LNHDA, CDR2 SQIVND (reference sequence). This CDR3 is CASSWWAGGYTF. In DNA, the CDR3 is TGTGCCAGTAGTTGGTGGGCAGGTGGCTACACCTTC.

The chain uses TRBV5-1 and TRBJ2-3; maybe TRBD2 (6 bases). The CDR3 loop spans 14 amino acids. Trimming cost V 6 bases and J 1 base, with 12 bases left between them. Germline V gene data show CDR1 as SGHRS and CDR2 as YFSETQ. In DNA form, the CDR3 reads TGCGCCAGCACCACCGGGACTGGCACAGATACGCAGTATTTT. Residues: CASTTGTGTDTQYF. Full variable domain (remainder filled in from reference TRBV5-1 and TRBJ2-3): KAGVTQTPRYLIKTRGQQVTLSCSPISGHRSVSWYQQTPGQGLQFLFEYFSETQRNKGNFPGRFSGRQFSNSRSEMNVSTLELGDSALYLCASTTGTGTDTQYFGPGTRLTVL.

The CDR3, as DNA: TGTGCCAGCAGCGACTCCACAGGGGCGGCCAAAAACATTCAGTACTTC. It codes for CASSDSTGAAKNIQYF. V gene TRBV9 combines with J gene TRBJ2-4; 7 nucleotides line up with TRBD1. The V gene's germline CDR1 is SGDLS and CDR2 YYNGEE. Trimming at V came to 3 bases and at J to 1 base, leaving 7 bases not matched to a gene. This CDR3 is 16 amino acids long.

The chain is built from TRBV30 and TRBJ2-1; D uncertain. Germline lookup yields CDR1 GTSNPN and CDR2 SVGIG (reference sequence). The CDR3 totals 13 residues. Trimming removed 3 bases from V and 8 bases from J, with 14 bases in between. The CDR3 reads CAWSGLELHEQFF. The CDR3 coding sequence is TGTGCCTGGAGCGGTTTAGAACTCCATGAGCAGTTCTTC.